This TCR beta chain is from a study of cytomegalovirus exposure and HLA in healthy donors. Broader study findings: There were a few CMV-associated chains whose specificity for CMV antigens was confirmed in vitro.

The CDR3 contains 15 residues. Germline loops: CDR1 SGHTA, CDR2 FQGNSA. V shed 1 base and J shed 0 bases, with 10 bases lying between them. The PCR ran on 60 Vbeta and 13 Jbeta primers. Generated by immunoSEQ multiplex PCR, the TCRdb table keeps only in-frame clones and is missing some. The repertoire has around 20,000 clones, about 80% of them found once; the top ten carry 20% to 25%. All donors participated as healthy donors of bone marrow. Notes on this clone: Its antigen remains unknown.

The sequence came from a human donor in good health. The chain has TRBV7-2 and TRBJ2-7; a weak D match, TRBD1 (6 bases). The material sequenced was PBMCs. The CDR3 coding sequence is TGTGCCAGCAGCTTAGACAGGGCCTACTCCTACGAGCAGTACTTC. Residues: CASSLDRAYSYEQYF.